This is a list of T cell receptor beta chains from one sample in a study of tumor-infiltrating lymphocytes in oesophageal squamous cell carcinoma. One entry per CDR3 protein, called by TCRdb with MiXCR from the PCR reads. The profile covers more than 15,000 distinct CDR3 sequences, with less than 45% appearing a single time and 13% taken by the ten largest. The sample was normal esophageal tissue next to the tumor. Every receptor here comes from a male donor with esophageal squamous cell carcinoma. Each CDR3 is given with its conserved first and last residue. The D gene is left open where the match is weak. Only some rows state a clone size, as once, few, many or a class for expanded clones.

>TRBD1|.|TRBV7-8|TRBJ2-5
TGTGCCAGCAGCCGAACAGGGGGCGGACCAGAAGTAGGAGAGACCCAGTACTTC
CASSRTGGGPEVGETQYF
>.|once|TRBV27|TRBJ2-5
TGTGCCAGCAGTCCCCAAAGACAGCCCCAGTACTTC
CASSPQRQPQYF
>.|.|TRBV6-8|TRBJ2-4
TGTGCCAGCAATTTCGACGGAAACATTCAGTACTTC
CASNFDGNIQYF
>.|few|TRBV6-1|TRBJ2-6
TGTGCCAGCGTGTACTCTGGGGCCAACGTCCTGACTTTC
CASVYSGANVLTF
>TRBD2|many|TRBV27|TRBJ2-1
TGTGCCAGCAGTAAGCTAGCGGGAGGGCACAATGAGCAGTTCTTC
CASSKLAGGHNEQFF
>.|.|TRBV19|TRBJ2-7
TGTGCCAGTAGGCCTAGCGACTCCTACGAGCAGTACTTC
CASRPSDSYEQYF
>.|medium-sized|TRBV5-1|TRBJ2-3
TGCGCCAGCAGCTCGGCAATACTAGGGGCGCAGTATTTT
CASSSAILGAQYF
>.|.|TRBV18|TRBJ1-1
TGTGCCAGCTCACCATTCTCGGACACTGAAGCTTTCTTT
CASSPFSDTEAFF
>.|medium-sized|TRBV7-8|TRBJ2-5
TGTGCCAGCAGCTTTAACCTAGTACAAGAGACCCAGTACTTC
CASSFNLVQETQYF
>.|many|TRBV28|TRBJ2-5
TGTGCCAGCAGCCCGGGTCTCGCAGGGGCCCAGTACTTC
CASSPGLAGAQYF
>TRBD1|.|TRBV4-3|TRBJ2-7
TGCGCCAGCAGCCAAGGAATACAGGGGAGAGGTGAGCAGTACTTC
CASSQGIQGRGEQYF
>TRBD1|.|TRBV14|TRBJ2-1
TGTGCCAGCAGCCAGGGGACAGGGATCTACAATGAGCAGTTCTTC
CASSQGTGIYNEQFF
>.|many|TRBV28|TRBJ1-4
TGTGCCAGCAGTTTCGGGACTAATGAAAAACTGTTTTTT
CASSFGTNEKLFF
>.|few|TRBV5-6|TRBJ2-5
TGTGCCAGCAGCTTGGCTCCAGGGGAGCAGTACTTC
CASSLAPGEQYF
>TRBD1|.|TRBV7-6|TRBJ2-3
TGTGCCAGCTCACAGGGGGCCACCACAGATACGCAGTATTTT
CASSQGATTDTQYF
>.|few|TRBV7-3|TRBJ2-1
TGTGCCAGCAGCTTAATCCGGGATGGTGAGCAGTTCTTC
CASSLIRDGEQFF
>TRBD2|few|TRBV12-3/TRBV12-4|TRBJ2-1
TGTGCCAGCAGTTCCGGGACTAGCGGAGACAATGAGCAGTTCTTC
CASSSGTSGDNEQFF
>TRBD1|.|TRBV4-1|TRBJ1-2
TGCGCCAGCAGCCAAGCCCTCCCGACAGGGCGTATCTATGGCTACACCTTC
CASSQALPTGRIYGYTF
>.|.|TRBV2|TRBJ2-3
TGTGCCAGCAGTGAATCCTCACCAACGGAGCTGTATTTT
CASSESSPTELYF
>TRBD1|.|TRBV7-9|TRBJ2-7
TGTGCCAGCAGCCCCGGGACAGGGTCTGGAGAGCAGTACTTC
CASSPGTGSGEQYF
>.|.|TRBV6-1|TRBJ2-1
TGTGCCAGCAGTGAAGGACCGGGAGATGAGCAGTTCTTC
CASSEGPGDEQFF
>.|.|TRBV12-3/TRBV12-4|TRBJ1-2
TGTGCCAGCAGCCGGACTGCAGCTGGCTATGGCTACACCTTC
CASSRTAAGYGYTF
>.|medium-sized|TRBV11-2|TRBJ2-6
TGTGCCAGCAGTTTAAGGAACCCCGGGATTTCTGGGGCCAACGTCCTGACTTTC
CASSLRNPGISGANVLTF
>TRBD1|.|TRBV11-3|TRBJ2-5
TGTGCCAGCAGCTTTCTAGGGACAGTGCAGACCCAGTACTTC
CASSFLGTVQTQYF
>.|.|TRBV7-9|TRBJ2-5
TGTGCCAGCAGCCAAGCGGGCGAGTTAAACAATGAGCAGTACTTC
CASSQAGELNNEQYF
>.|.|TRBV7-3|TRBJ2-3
TGTGCCAGCAGCCCTGGAGCGGCCCTCACAGATACGCAGTATTTT
CASSPGAALTDTQYF
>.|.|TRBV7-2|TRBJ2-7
TGTGCCAGCAGCTTAGGCCCTAGTAGGTACGAGCAGTACTTC
CASSLGPSRYEQYF
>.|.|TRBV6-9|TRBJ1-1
TGTGCCAGCAGTTACGTGGGCGAGGGCACTGAAGCTTTCTTT
CASSYVGEGTEAFF
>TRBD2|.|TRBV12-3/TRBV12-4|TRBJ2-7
TGTGCCAGCACCCGCCGGGGGAGGGGCGTTGAGCAGTACTTC
CASTRRGRGVEQYF
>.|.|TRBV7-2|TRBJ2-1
TGTGCCAGCAGCATAGGATCGCTTGGGGATGAGCAGTTCTTC
CASSIGSLGDEQFF
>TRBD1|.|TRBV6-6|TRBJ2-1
TGTGCCAGCAGCACCGACAGGGTTGGGGGCTCCTACAATGAGCAGTTCTTC
CASSTDRVGGSYNEQFF
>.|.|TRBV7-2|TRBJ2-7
TGTGCCAGCAGCTTAGACCCAGTTACCTACGAGCAGTACTTC
CASSLDPVTYEQYF
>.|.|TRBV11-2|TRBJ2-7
TGTGCCAGCAGCTTTTTATCCGGGTACGAGCAGTACTTC
CASSFLSGYEQYF
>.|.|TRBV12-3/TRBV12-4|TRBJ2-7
TGTGCCAGCAGTTCCCGGAAACAGGGCCCCTACGAGCAGTACTTC
CASSSRKQGPYEQYF
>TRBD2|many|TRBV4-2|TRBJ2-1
TGTGCCAGCAGCCAAGATCACAGCGGGATTGGGGATGAGCAGTTCTTC
CASSQDHSGIGDEQFF
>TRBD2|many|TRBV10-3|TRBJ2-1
TGTGCCATCAGTGACCCGGGACTAGCGGAGAGCTCCTACAATGAGCAGTTCTTC
CAISDPGLAESSYNEQFF
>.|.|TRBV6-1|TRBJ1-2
TGTGCCAGCTGTGATCAGAGCGGCTACACCTTC
CASCDQSGYTF
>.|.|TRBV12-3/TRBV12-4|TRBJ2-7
TGTGCCAGCAGTTCGGGTCGGTTGCAGTACTTC
CASSSGRLQYF
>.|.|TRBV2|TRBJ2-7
TGTGCCAGCAGGAAGGGGGGACAGAACTACGAGCAGTACTTC
CASRKGGQNYEQYF
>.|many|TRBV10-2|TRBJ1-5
TGCGCCAGCAGTGACCTCGGGGGTCAGCCCCAGCATTTT
CASSDLGGQPQHF